What follows are 30 T cell receptor beta chains derived from one specimen sequenced in a study of T cells after yellow fever vaccination. Each CDR3 protein gets one entry after TCRdb re-called the 5' RACE reads with MiXCR. The sample carries approximately 58,000 distinct CDR3 sequences, approximately 5.7% recorded once. Material: PBMCs, either bulk or a sorted T-cell subset (CD4+, CD8+, memory, or dextramer-sorted; not recorded which), obtained on the day of the yellow fever booster vaccination. All receptors derive from a man between 18 and 35 years old who received the YFV17D yellow fever vaccine.

This clonotype was seen ten or more times. The chain combines TRBV12-3 or TRBV12-4 with TRBJ1-2; 9 bases are shared with TRBD1. This CDR3 region has 14 residues. The V gene end was trimmed by 5 bases and the J gene end by 2 bases; junction bases not matched to a gene: 3. The CDR3 protein is CASSPGQGNYGYTF. The CDR3 bases are TGTGCCAGCAGTCCGGGACAGGGAAACTATGGCTACACCTTC.

There are a few counts of this clonotype. The gene calls are TRBV5-1 and TRBJ2-5; D is unresolved. The CDR3 length is 15 residues. V was shortened by 4 bases and J by 3 bases, with 16 bases between the two germline ends. Per germline, CDR1 SGHRS and CDR2 YFSETQ. The CDR3 nucleotides are TGCGCCAGCAGCGCTTTAATTGACGGAAAAGAGACCCAGTACTTC. This gives the protein CASSALIDGKETQYF.

In regard to this clonotype: Possible read error: a much larger clone is one base away. CDR3 in amino acids: CASSLGLEGTEAFF. The CDR3 region has the DNA TGTGCCAGCAGCTTGGGCCTTGAGGGCACTGAAGCTTTCTTT. This chain uses TRBV7-9 with TRBJ1-1; no definite D call. This CDR3 has 14 residues. The germline V and J ends were trimmed by 3 bases and 4 bases, with 12 bases remaining between them. CDR1 and CDR2 from the germline V gene are SEHNR and FQNEAQ (reference sequence).

This clonotype was found many times. The V gene is TRBV19, the J gene TRBJ2-2; maybe TRBD1 (6 bases). CDR3 length: 16 residues. Germline CDR1 LNHDA, CDR2 SQIVND (reference sequence). Trimming left V 3 bases short and J 5 bases short, with 16 bases between. The CDR3 reads CASSIPGWGRTGELFF. As DNA, the CDR3 is TGTGCCAGTAGTATCCCGGGCTGGGGGCGAACCGGGGAGCTGTTTTTT.

This sequence joins TRBV27 and TRBJ2-3; D is perhaps TRBD1 (5 bases). Germline V gene lookup returns CDR1 MNHEY and CDR2 SMNVEV (reference sequence). CDR3 length equals 15 residues. The V gene lost 3 bases and the J gene lost 2 bases, with 12 bases spanning the gap. CDR3 protein: CASSFRVSHTDTQYF. CDR3 sequence (DNA): TGTGCCAGCAGTTTCAGGGTTTCTCACACAGATACGCAGTATTTT.

In its sample, this clonotype was seen a few times. The rearrangement joins TRBV3-1 to TRBJ2-1; TRBD2 agrees at 12 bases. With 5 bases clipped from V and 3 bases from J, the junction kept 2 bases outside the gene matches. The germline V gene encodes CDR1 LGHDT and CDR2 YNNKEL (reference sequence). The length of the CDR3 is 15 residues. The CDR3 coding sequence is TGTGCCAGCAGCTTGACTAGCGGGGGCTACAATGAGCAGTTCTTC. Its protein product is CASSLTSGGYNEQFF.

Many counts were recorded for this clonotype. The rearrangement joins TRBV4-1 to TRBJ1-1; D uncertain. Trimming stripped 0 bases from V and 4 bases from J, with 9 bases between. The germline V gene has CDR1 MGHRA and CDR2 YSYEKL. The CDR3 runs to 14 residues. The CDR3 DNA sequence: TGCGCCAGCAGCCAAGATAAGGGTGGCACTGAAGCTTTCTTT. Amino acids: CASSQDKGGTEAFF.

This clonotype showed up many times. The chain is built from TRBV5-1 and TRBJ2-3; D remains ambiguous. Trimming stripped 0 bases from V and 2 bases from J, with 10 bases between. The germline V gene has CDR1 SGHRS and CDR2 YFSETQ. The CDR3 runs 15 residues. The CDR3 here is CASSLVTVNTDTQYF. The CDR3 coding sequence is TGCGCCAGCAGCTTGGTTACGGTGAACACAGATACGCAGTATTTT.

Ten or more counts support this clonotype. The chain employs TRBV18 and TRBJ2-2; 7 bases are a match to TRBD2. The CDR3 covers 15 residues. The trim removed 3 bases at V and 5 bases at J, leaving 6 bases unmatched. Per germline, CDR1 KGHSH and CDR2 LQKENI. Here the CDR3 DNA reads TGTGCCAGCTCACCCGCAGCGGGATGGACCGGGGAGCTGTTTTTT. Protein product: CASSPAAGWTGELFF.

This clonotype was counted many times. This chain uses TRBV5-1 with TRBJ2-7; possible D gene TRBD1, 6 bases. Germline V gives CDR1 SGHRS, CDR2 YFSETQ. The CDR3 consists of 15 residues. Deletions cut 0 bases from V and 3 bases from J, with 13 bases between. In nucleotides, the CDR3 is TGCGCCAGCAGCTTGGAGGGCAGGGGACACTACGAGCAGTACTTC. Translated: CASSLEGRGHYEQYF.

This clonotype was seen at least ten times. This sequence joins TRBV4-1 and TRBJ2-7; 9 bases align to TRBD2. Trimming took 0 bases from V and 3 from J; bases not matched to a gene: 3. This CDR3 has 15 residues. CDR1 and CDR2 (germline): MGHRA, YSYEKL. CDR3 sequence: CASSQEAGGHYEQYF. The CDR3, as DNA: TGCGCCAGCAGCCAAGAAGCGGGGGGACACTACGAGCAGTACTTC.

This chain uses TRBV20-1 with TRBJ1-5; a possible D gene is TRBD1 (6 bases). This CDR3 has 15 amino acids. Germline values: CDR1 DFQATT, CDR2 SNEGSKA (reference sequence). The ends were cut back, 3 bases at V and 3 bases at J, with 15 bases in the middle. CDR3 sequence (DNA): TGCAGTGCTAGCTGGCAGGGGAATCTCAATCAGCCCCAGCATTTT. Amino acids: CSASWQGNLNQPQHF.

In its sample, this clonotype was seen many times. The DNA for the CDR3 is TGTGCCAGCAGCCGCTCCCCGAACACCGGGGAGCTGTTTTTT. Its translation is CASSRSPNTGELFF. The chain recombines TRBV27 with TRBJ2-2; no clear D gene. Germline CDR1 MNHEY, CDR2 SMNVEV (reference sequence). There are 14 residues in the CDR3. Deletions cut 6 bases from V and 0 bases from J, with 8 bases between.

This clonotype showed up just a few times. This rearrangement joins TRBV28 to TRBJ2-3; 12 nucleotides match TRBD1. Germline V gene lookup returns CDR1 MDHEN and CDR2 SYDVKM. CDR3 length equals 15 residues. V lost 5 bases and J lost 3; bases outside the gene matches: 3. In DNA, the CDR3 is TGTGCCAGCAGTGGGGGACAGGGGGCAACAGATACGCAGTATTTT. Translating it yields CASSGGQGATDTQYF.

This clonotype was detected a few times. The chain joins TRBV11-1 to TRBJ2-1; TRBD2 matches at 9 bases. This CDR3 is 16 amino acids long. V dropped 5 bases and J dropped 2; count of bases not matched to a gene: 7. Germline lookup yields CDR1 SGHAT and CDR2 FQDESV (reference sequence). Here the CDR3 reads CASSLSGGGAYNEQFF. The CDR3 DNA reads as TGTGCCAGCAGCCTCTCCGGCGGGGGGGCCTACAATGAGCAGTTCTTC.

Only a few counts were recorded for this clonotype. This chain joins TRBV29-1 and TRBJ2-6; D gene uncertain. The CDR3 has 14 residues. Germline V gives CDR1 SQVTM, CDR2 ANQGSEA. V lost 4 bases to trimming and J lost 2 bases, with 9 bases between them. The CDR3 is CSVVGLAGANVLTF. The CDR3 DNA sequence: TGCAGCGTTGTAGGATTGGCTGGGGCCAACGTCCTGACTTTC. Full variable domain (rest looked up from reference TRBV29-1 and TRBJ2-6): SAVISQKPSRDICQRGTSLTIQCQVDSQVTMMFWYRQQPGQSLTLIATANQGSEATYESGFVIDKFPISRPNLTFSTLTVSNMSPEDSSIYLCSVVGLAGANVLTFGAGSRLTVL.

This clonotype was picked up many times. The chain links TRBV6-2 or TRBV6-3 to TRBJ1-5, with TRBD1 identical over 10 bases. With 4 bases clipped from V and 3 bases from J, the junction kept 6 bases outside the gene matches. CDR1 MNHEY and CDR2 SVGEGT come from the germline V gene. This CDR3 is built from 16 residues. The CDR3 DNA is TGTGCCAGCAGTTCCAGGACAGGGGGATACAATCAGCCCCAGCATTTT. Translation gives CASSSRTGGYNQPQHF.

The chain couples TRBV13 to TRBJ2-1, with 10 bases identical to TRBD1. The CDR3 is 15 residues long. V lost 3 bases and J lost 6; bases outside the gene matches: 5. Germline CDR1 and CDR2: PRHDT and FYEKMQ (reference sequence). CDR3 residues: CASSFRDRGPNEQFF. The CDR3 DNA sequence: TGTGCCAGCAGCTTTAGGGACAGGGGTCCCAATGAGCAGTTCTTC.

This clonotype was seen ten or more times. The rearrangement joins TRBV7-9 to TRBJ1-1, with D perhaps TRBD1 (6 bases). Germline V gene sequence: CDR1 SEHNR, CDR2 FQNEAQ (reference sequence). Trimming left V 1 base short and J 10 bases short, with 10 bases between. This CDR3 spans 12 amino acids. The CDR3 loop reads CASSLVRGRAFF. In nucleotides, the CDR3 is TGTGCCAGCAGCTTAGTCAGGGGTAGAGCTTTCTTT.

In this sample, this clonotype turned up a few times. The gene calls are TRBV11-3 and TRBJ2-1; no definite D call. CDR3 size: 16 residues. The ends were cut back, 1 base at V and 0 bases at J, with 10 bases in the middle. Germline loops: CDR1 SGHNT, CDR2 YENEEA. CDR3 coding DNA: TGTGCCAGCAGCTTAGGGCACTTTGACTCCTACAATGAGCAGTTCTTC. Encoded protein: CASSLGHFDSYNEQFF.

In this sample, this clonotype turned up many times. The J gene is TRBJ2-7, the V gene TRBV12-3 or TRBV12-4; 14 bases agree with TRBD2. V lost 5 bases to trimming and J lost 2 bases; unmatched junction nucleotides: 2. There are 15 residues in the CDR3. CDR3 DNA: TGTGCCAGCAGTCCGACTAGCGGGGGGGCCTACGAGCAGTACTTC. As protein: CASSPTSGGAYEQYF.

This clonotype was counted at least ten times. V usage is TRBV4-3 and J usage is TRBJ2-3, with D uncertain. Trimming cost V 0 bases and J 7 bases, with 11 bases left between them. The CDR3 is 14 amino acids. Germline V gene sequence: CDR1 LGHNA, CDR2 YSLEER. CDR3 amino acids: CASSQEKGSNTQYF. The CDR3 DNA reads TGCGCCAGCAGCCAAGAAAAAGGGTCGAATACGCAGTATTTT.

This clonotype turned up a few times. The rearrangement uses TRBV5-6 and TRBJ1-3, with D uncertain. V was cut by 4 bases and J by 4 bases, with 12 bases left in between. Germline loops: CDR1 SGHDT, CDR2 YYEEEE. The CDR3 extends over 14 amino acids. The CDR3 reads CASSHRVEGNTIYF. CDR3 DNA sequence: TGTGCCAGCAGCCATAGGGTGGAAGGAAACACCATATATTTT.

This clonotype was counted many times. The chain carries TRBV20-1 and TRBJ2-7; tentatively, D is TRBD1 or TRBD2 (6 bases each). Germline V CDR1 and CDR2: DFQATT, SNEGSKA (reference sequence). The CDR3 spans 14 residues. V lost 2 bases to trimming and J lost 1 base, with 12 bases between them. The CDR3 coding sequence is TGCAGTGCTAGACTCCGGGGGCAATCCTACGAGCAGTACTTC. This gives the protein CSARLRGQSYEQYF.

The chain uses TRBV5-6 and TRBJ2-1; D ambiguous. Germline V gene data show CDR1 as SGHDT and CDR2 as YYEEEE. Trimming removed 1 base at V and 5 bases at J, with 4 bases between. The CDR3 sequence is 12 residues long. The CDR3 DNA follows: TGTGCCAGCAGCTTGCTAGACAATGAGCAGTTCTTC. This gives the protein CASSLLDNEQFF.

This clonotype was observed at least ten times. The rearrangement links TRBV6-5 to TRBJ2-3; D tentatively fits TRBD1 or TRBD2 (6 bases each). CDR1 is MNHEY and CDR2 is SVGAGI in the germline V gene. With 6 bases removed from V and 4 bases from J, the gap between germline ends came to 17 bases. The CDR3 extends over 15 amino acids. DNA of the CDR3: TGTGCCAGCAGATCAAGTGGGGGGCCCCCAGATACGCAGTATTTT. Encoded protein: CASRSSGGPPDTQYF.

V usage is TRBV6-2 or TRBV6-3 and J usage is TRBJ2-3, with unresolved D. The CDR3 is made up of 13 amino acids. In germline, CDR1 is MNHEY, CDR2 SVGEGT. V was cut by 6 bases and J by 2 bases, with 9 bases left in between. Here the CDR3 DNA reads TGTGCCAGCAGACATCCCTACACAGATACGCAGTATTTT. This codes for CASRHPYTDTQYF.

The rearrangement links TRBV4-1 to TRBJ2-5, with a tentative D call TRBD1 (7 bases). The CDR3 length is 18 residues. Between the trimmed V and J ends, which lost 3 bases and 3 bases, there was a span of 23 bases. Germline CDR1 MGHRA, CDR2 YSYEKL. CDR3 coding DNA: TGCGCCAGCAGCCATCCCCGCTGGGGCAGGGGGGAAGAAGAGACCCAGTACTTC. Protein: CASSHPRWGRGEEETQYF.

This clonotype showed up many times. J is TRBJ1-1 and V is TRBV12-3 or TRBV12-4; D is ambiguous. This CDR3 has 14 amino acids. The V gene lost 4 bases and the J gene lost 0 bases, with 9 bases spanning the gap. The CDR3 coding sequence is TGTGCCAGCAGTTCAGGCCGGATGAACACTGAAGCTTTCTTT. Encoded protein: CASSSGRMNTEAFF.

There are many counts of this clonotype. The gene calls are TRBV5-1 and TRBJ2-1; D remains ambiguous. The V end lost 4 bases, the J end lost 0 bases, and 11 bases lay between the germline ends. The germline gives CDR1 SGHRS, CDR2 YFSETQ. CDR3 length equals 15 residues. This CDR3 reads CASSPTVGSYNEQFF. DNA for the CDR3: TGCGCCAGCAGCCCGACGGTGGGCTCCTACAATGAGCAGTTCTTC.